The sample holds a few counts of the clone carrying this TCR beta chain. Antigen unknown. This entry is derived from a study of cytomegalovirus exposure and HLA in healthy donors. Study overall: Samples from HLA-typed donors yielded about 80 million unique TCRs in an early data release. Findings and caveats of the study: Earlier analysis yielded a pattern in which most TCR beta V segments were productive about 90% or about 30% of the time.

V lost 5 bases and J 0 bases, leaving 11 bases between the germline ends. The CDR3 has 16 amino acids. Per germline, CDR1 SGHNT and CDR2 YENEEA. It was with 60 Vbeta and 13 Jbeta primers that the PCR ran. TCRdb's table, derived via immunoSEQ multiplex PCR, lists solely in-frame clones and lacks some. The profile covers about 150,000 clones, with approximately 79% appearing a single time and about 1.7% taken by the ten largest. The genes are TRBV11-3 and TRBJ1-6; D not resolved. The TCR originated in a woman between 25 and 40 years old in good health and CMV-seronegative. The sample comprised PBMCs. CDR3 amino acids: CASSSGRSSYNSPLHF. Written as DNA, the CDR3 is TGTGCCAGCAGCAGCGGACGGAGCTCCTATAATTCACCCCTCCACTTT.